This TCR beta chain is drawn from a study of T cell repertoires in cytomegalovirus infection. Turning to the study itself: Both a matching HLA type and CMV infection were indicated by public TCR beta signatures.

Germline lookup yields CDR1 MNHNS and CDR2 SASEGT. The CDR3 loop spans 15 amino acids. J lost 3 bases, V lost 6 bases, and 5 bases had no gene match. On this clonotype: What it binds is unknown.

Regarding the study as a whole: Dominant in the ex vivo response were TCR beta clonotypes restricted by HLA-C and specific for CMV. Identification of carriers of CMV plus the relevant HLA was achieved through cumulative public TCR beta family frequency.

Via MiXCR, TCRdb re-called the reads, giving one row per CDR3 protein. The sample records about 530,000 distinct CDR3 sequences, about 26% being singletons. The receptor was derived from a human donor in good health (CMV status not recorded). Some clones in this sample may be carry-over from other donors' samples. The rearrangement uses TRBV6-1 and TRBJ2-1, with 10 bases matching TRBD1. The sample was PBMCs. This chain's CDR3 is CASRTGQGDYNEQFF. CDR3 bases: TGTGCCAGCAGAACCGGACAGGGGGACTACAATGAGCAGTTCTTC.